Below are 26 T cell receptor beta chains sequenced from a single sample in a study of cytomegalovirus exposure and HLA in healthy donors. With 60 Vbeta and 13 Jbeta primers, the PCR was carried out. Clones were sequenced by immunoSEQ multiplex PCR, and TCRdb holds only the in-frame ones, with some missing. The data contain tens of thousands of clones, roughly 80% of them singletons. Sequencing used PBMCs. These receptors were obtained from a woman in her twenties or thirties in good health and CMV-seronegative.

V gene TRBV6-5 combines with J gene TRBJ1-3; D gene uncertain. Germline CDR1 reads MNHEY; CDR2 reads SVGAGI. The length of the CDR3 is 14 residues. Trimming removed 0 bases at V and 4 bases at J, with 7 bases between. This chain's CDR3 is CASSYSGLGNTIYF. DNA of the CDR3: TGTGCCAGCAGTTACTCGGGCCTCGGAAACACCATATATTTT.

This chain links TRBV30 with TRBJ1-6; D possibly corresponds to TRBD1 (5 bases). Germline V gene sequence: CDR1 GTSNPN, CDR2 SVGIG (reference sequence). There are 14 residues in the CDR3. V was clipped by 4 bases and J by 7 bases, with 14 bases between them. The CDR3 spells CAWIPGRGNSPLHF. The CDR3 DNA follows: TGTGCCTGGATTCCGGGGAGGGGCAATTCACCCCTCCACTTT.

The chain employs TRBV2 and TRBJ1-5, with D hard to call. Germline V gene sequence: CDR1 SNHLY, CDR2 FYNNEI. This CDR3 is built from 14 residues. The V end was cut by 7 bases, the J end by 6 bases, with 16 bases between. CDR3 amino acids: CASKRSSRVQPQHF. As DNA, the CDR3 is TGTGCCAGCAAAAGGAGTTCGAGGGTTCAGCCCCAGCATTTT.

The chain couples TRBV5-1 to TRBJ1-2; 11 nucleotides line up with TRBD1. CDR1 and CDR2 (germline): SGHRS, YFSETQ. J was trimmed by 6 bases and V by 3 bases; bases with no gene match: 7. This CDR3 is built from 15 residues. CDR3 sequence: CASSSLGTGGHGYTF. The CDR3 DNA sequence: TGCGCCAGCAGCTCTCTCGGGACAGGGGGTCATGGCTACACCTTC.

This chain joins TRBV10-1 and TRBJ2-7; possible D gene TRBD2, 5 bases. Between the trimmed V and J ends, which lost 2 bases and 4 bases, there was a span of 12 bases. The germline V gene has CDR1 WNHNN and CDR2 SYGVQD (reference sequence). CDR3 size: 14 residues. CDR3 sequence reads: CASSEHSVSYEQYV. In DNA form, the CDR3 reads TGCGCCAGCAGTGAGCATAGCGTCAGTTACGAGCAGTACGTC.

This chain uses TRBV6-4 with TRBJ2-1; the D is unclear. The CDR3 totals 13 residues. Germline V gene data show CDR1 as MRHNA and CDR2 as SNTAGT. V was pared by 0 bases and J by 11 bases, with 11 bases between. The CDR3 loop is CASSDSNRAKQFF. In nucleotides, the CDR3 is TGTGCCAGCAGTGACTCGAATCGAGCGAAGCAGTTCTTC.

The gene calls are TRBV6-5 and TRBJ1-2, with no clear D. Germline CDR1 and CDR2: MNHEY and SVGAGI. CDR3 length: 13 amino acids. The V end was cut by 0 bases, the J end by 4 bases, with 6 bases between. CDR3 sequence: CASSYSESYGYTF. CDR3 DNA: TGTGCCAGCAGTTACTCGGAGAGCTATGGCTACACCTTC.

This sequence joins TRBV7-9 and TRBJ1-2; D gene ambiguous. The germline V gene has CDR1 SEHNR and CDR2 FQNEAQ (reference sequence). The CDR3 covers 12 residues. V was pared by 1 base and J by 7 bases, with 7 bases between. The DNA of the CDR3 is TGTGCCAGCAGCTTAGAACTGCGTGGCTACACCTTC. It specifies CASSLELRGYTF.

The chain links TRBV5-1 to TRBJ1-1; TRBD1 aligns across 9 bases. This CDR3 comprises 14 residues. Trimming cost V 4 bases and J 3 bases; bases outside gene matches: 4. CDR1 and CDR2 (germline): SGHRS, YFSETQ. This chain's CDR3 is CASSPGTGYTEAFF. CDR3 coding DNA: TGCGCCAGCAGCCCGGGGACAGGGTACACTGAAGCTTTCTTT.

This chain connects TRBV29-1 to TRBJ2-3, with TRBD1 identical over 9 bases. Per germline, CDR1 SQVTM and CDR2 ANQGSEA. The CDR3 has 13 residues. The V and J ends lost 7 bases and 4 bases, in that order; junction bases with no gene match: 6. The CDR3 is CSGSGTGSDTQYF. CDR3 sequence (DNA): TGCAGCGGGTCCGGGACAGGGTCAGATACGCAGTATTTT.

This clone was seen a few times. The chain has TRBV2 and TRBJ2-6; D might be TRBD2 (5 bases). V was cut by 6 bases and J by 0 bases, with 6 bases left in between. The CDR3 runs 14 residues. The germline CDR1 and CDR2 sequences are SNHLY and FYNNEI. CDR3 sequence: CASSAGSGANVLTF. The CDR3 coding sequence is TGTGCCAGCAGCGCGGGCTCTGGGGCCAACGTCCTGACTTTC.

The chain uses TRBV5-1 and TRBJ2-3; possibly TRBD1 for D (6 bases). Germline-derived CDR1 and CDR2 are SGHRS and YFSETQ. CDR3 size: 18 residues. V shed 4 bases and J shed 1 base, with 22 bases lying between them. The CDR3 spells CASSPLGVQGLGTDTQYF. In DNA, the CDR3 is TGCGCCAGCAGCCCGCTAGGGGTACAGGGTCTCGGCACAGATACGCAGTATTTT.

The sample holds one count of this clone. The genes are TRBV11-2 and TRBJ1-3; no clear D. This CDR3 spans 15 amino acids. V was trimmed by 7 bases and J by 0 bases, leaving 13 bases between them. In germline, CDR1 is SGHAT, CDR2 FQNNGV. The CDR3 loop is CASTPSGVSGNTIYF. DNA for the CDR3: TGTGCCAGCACCCCGTCCGGGGTCTCTGGAAACACCATATATTTT. The full variable domain, its missing parts supplied by reference TRBV11-2 and TRBJ1-3, is EAGVAQSPRYKIIEKRQSVAFWCNPISGHATLYWYQQILGQGPKLLIQFQNNGVVDDSQLPKDRFSAERLKGVDSTLKIQPAKLEDSAVYLCASTPSGVSGNTIYFGEGSWLTVV.

The gene calls are TRBV7-9 and TRBJ2-2; 8 bases match TRBD2. The CDR3 covers 16 residues. Germline lookup yields CDR1 SEHNR and CDR2 FQNEAQ (reference sequence). The V and J ends lost 5 bases and 1 base, in that order; junction bases with no gene match: 6. This CDR3 reads CASSPPSGLNTGELFF. In nucleotides, the CDR3 is TGTGCCAGCAGCCCTCCTAGCGGGTTGAACACCGGGGAGCTGTTTTTT.

The rearrangement uses TRBV29-1 and TRBJ1-2; D possibly corresponds to TRBD1 (5 bases). This CDR3 is 15 amino acids long. The V gene lost 5 bases and the J gene lost 2 bases, with 18 bases spanning the gap. Germline values: CDR1 SQVTM, CDR2 ANQGSEA. The CDR3 here is CSVLQAGGPNYGYTF. The CDR3, as DNA: TGCAGCGTTCTACAAGCCGGGGGACCCAACTATGGCTACACCTTC.

This rearrangement joins TRBV21-1 to TRBJ2-3; TRBD2, the table's D call, was not compared with the DNA. TRBV21-1 constitutes a pseudogene. The CDR3 is made up of 17 amino acids. CDR3 in DNA: TGTGCCAGCACGAACTACCGACTAGCGGATACCACAGATACGCAGTATTTT. It is translated as CASTNYRLADTTDTQYF.

The genes are TRBV11-1 and TRBJ2-3; TRBD1 aligns across 7 bases. The CDR3 has 17 residues. Per the germline V gene, CDR1 is SGHAT and CDR2 is FQDESV (reference sequence). With V trimmed by 0 bases and J by 5 bases, 11 bases remained unmatched. CDR3 residues: CASSLATSAGGRDTQYF. The CDR3 DNA sequence: TGTGCCAGCAGCTTAGCAACCTCGGCAGGGGGTAGAGATACGCAGTATTTT.

V and J are TRBV4-1 and TRBJ2-1; 7 positions match TRBD2. J lost 9 bases, V lost 0 bases, and 5 bases had no gene match. Germline lookup yields CDR1 MGHRA and CDR2 YSYEKL. The CDR3 has 14 residues. The CDR3 DNA follows: TGCGCCAGCAGCCAAGAAGGGACTATTAGTGAGCAGTTCTTC. Its protein is CASSQEGTISEQFF.

J is TRBJ2-2 and V is TRBV7-6, with D hard to call. The V gene lost 5 bases and the J gene lost 0 bases, with 13 bases spanning the gap. This CDR3 contains 16 residues. Looked up from germline, CDR1 is SGHVS and CDR2 is FNYEAQ. The CDR3 loop is CASSRDTIANTGELFF. In DNA, the CDR3 is TGTGCCAGCAGCCGAGACACAATTGCGAACACCGGGGAGCTGTTTTTT.

The rearrangement links TRBV19 to TRBJ1-2; maybe TRBD1 (5 bases). The CDR3 covers 14 residues. Germline-derived CDR1 and CDR2 are LNHDA and SQIVND (reference sequence). Trimming cost V 5 bases and J 4 bases, with 14 bases left between them. CDR3: CASSSPGGGYGYTF. DNA for the CDR3: TGTGCCAGTAGTTCTCCGGGGGGAGGCTATGGCTACACCTTC.

The DNA of the CDR3 is TGTGCCACCTCTCCGTTTCGGAACACTGAAGCTTTCTTT. This encodes CATSPFRNTEAFF. V and J are TRBV11-2 and TRBJ1-1; D uncertain. CDR3 length: 13 residues. The V gene lost 10 bases and the J gene lost 1 base, with 13 bases spanning the gap. Germline loops: CDR1 SGHAT, CDR2 FQNNGV.

The chain employs TRBV27 and TRBJ1-1, with D tentatively TRBD1 (5 bases). The V end was cut by 5 bases, the J end by 3 bases, with 10 bases between. CDR1 is MNHEY and CDR2 is SMNVEV in the germline V gene (reference sequence). This CDR3 has 13 amino acids. CDR3 in amino acids: CASSPQDHTEAFF. CDR3 coding DNA: TGTGCCAGCAGTCCACAGGACCACACTGAAGCTTTCTTT.

The DNA of the CDR3 is TGTGCCAGCAGCTTCAAGCGGGTACCCTACAATGAGCAGTTCTTC. It translates to CASSFKRVPYNEQFF. This chain connects TRBV5-6 to TRBJ2-1; D perhaps matches TRBD2 (6 bases). V lost 2 bases, J lost 2 bases, and 11 bases lay in between. The germline CDR1 and CDR2 sequences are SGHDT and YYEEEE. CDR3 length: 15 amino acids.

This sequence joins TRBV5-4 and TRBJ2-7; D uncertain. V lost 3 bases to trimming and J lost 5 bases, with 18 bases between them. Germline V CDR1 and CDR2: SGHNT, YYREEE (reference sequence). There are 15 residues in the CDR3. The CDR3 sequence is CASSSIDRYQDEQYF. DNA for the CDR3: TGTGCCAGCAGCTCGATTGACCGTTACCAGGACGAGCAGTACTTC.

The rearrangement uses TRBV6-6 and TRBJ2-5; possibly TRBD2 for D (6 bases). The V and J ends lost 8 bases and 4 bases respectively, with 11 bases between them. Germline CDR1 and CDR2: MNHNY and SVGAGI (reference sequence). This CDR3 has 12 amino acids. The CDR3 region is CASAPGVETQYF. The CDR3 bases are TGTGCCAGCGCACCGGGGGTAGAGACCCAGTACTTC.

This rearrangement joins TRBV25-1 to TRBJ2-1; D is uncertain. The CDR3 extends over 16 amino acids. Germline-derived CDR1 and CDR2 are MGHDK and SYGVNS. Deletions cut 3 bases from V and 6 bases from J, with 18 bases between. Here the CDR3 reads CASSDAARRWSNEQFF. The DNA for the CDR3 is TGTGCCAGCAGTGATGCTGCGCGAAGGTGGAGCAATGAGCAGTTCTTC.